This T cell receptor beta chain was found in a study of CD8 T cells in ankylosing spondylitis. Study-wide results and limits: Significant enrichment of disease-linked clones was reported in matched ankylosing spondylitis synovial fluid. It appeared that ankylosing spondylitis blood was characterized by a TCR beta motif of several highly homologous variants.

Germline CDR1 MNHEY, CDR2 SMNVEV (reference sequence). The CDR3 is 15 residues long. About this clonotype: The antigen is undetermined. Compared with germline, one end of the junction differs, possibly owing to a read error.

Quantitative barcoded 5'-RACE was used to prepare TCR beta libraries. Using its own MiXCR run on the 5' RACE reads, TCRdb lists one record per CDR3 protein. This table holds 350,000 or so distinct CDR3 sequences, more than 9% found once. This TCR was sampled from a female donor with ankylosing spondylitis or in good health (not recorded which). The source material was blood, either unsorted or a sorted T cell fraction (not recorded which). This sequence joins TRBV27 and TRBJ2-1; 9 positions match TRBD2. CDR3 protein: CANSLLAGGYNEQFF. The CDR3 coding sequence is TGTGCCAACAGTTTACTAGCGGGTGGGTACAATGAGCAGTTCTTC.